This T cell receptor beta chain was identified during a study of long-term antiretroviral therapy in people with HIV. Survey-level resolution applied to immunoSEQ assay v3.0. Profiled with immunoSEQ multiplex PCR; TCRdb holds only in-frame clones, not every one. The sample comprises 25,000 to 30,000 clones, just over 90% of which are singletons, and under 5.5% rests with the top ten. Note on this clone: Its antigen is not identified.

Study results and limitations: Versus controls, repertoires in people with HIV had narrower CDR3 length ranges.

The germline V and J ends were trimmed by 5 bases and 0 bases, with 2 bases remaining between them. Germline V gene lookup returns CDR1 SGHVS and CDR2 FQNEAQ. There are 11 residues in the CDR3. The starting material was unsorted PBMCs, obtained 3.1 years after starting antiretroviral therapy. This sequence joins TRBV7-8 and TRBJ2-7; D remains unclear. The source of this sequence is a young man with HIV. The CDR3, as DNA: TGTGCCAGCAGCCGCTCCTACGAGCAGTACTTC. It encodes CASSRSYEQYF. The whole variable domain, remainder taken from reference TRBV7-8 and TRBJ2-7, is GAGVSQSPRYKVAKRGQDVALRCDPISGHVSLFWYQQALGQGPEFLTYFQNEAQLDKSGLPSDRFFAERPEGSVSTLKIQRTQQEDSAVYLCASSRSYEQYFGPGTRLTVT.